This TCR beta chain was captured by sequencing in a study of response to subunit inactivated influenza vaccine. TCRdb reanalysed the RT-PCR reads using MiXCR and keeps one entry per CDR3 protein. Among about 520,000 distinct CDR3 sequences, around 7.9% were seen once, and the ten largest hold 10% to 15%. General study findings and limits: The study's authors posited that every seasonal influenza vaccination enlists few new T cells.

This clonotype was picked up many times. What it binds is not known. After removal of 4 bases from V and 2 bases from J, the junction contained 6 bases not matched to a gene. The CDR3 length is 15 residues. The V gene's germline CDR1 is SGHAT and CDR2 FQNNGV. This receptor was identified in a man between 45 and 75 years old who received an inactivated influenza vaccine. Sequencing was performed on PBMCs from blood, taken about 24 months after vaccination. The rearrangement joins TRBV11-2 to TRBJ2-7; 9 positions agree with TRBD2. The CDR3 DNA follows: TGTGCCAGCAGCTCGGTGAAGCGGGGGGCCTACGAGCAGTACTTC. Translated, it gives CASSSVKRGAYEQYF.